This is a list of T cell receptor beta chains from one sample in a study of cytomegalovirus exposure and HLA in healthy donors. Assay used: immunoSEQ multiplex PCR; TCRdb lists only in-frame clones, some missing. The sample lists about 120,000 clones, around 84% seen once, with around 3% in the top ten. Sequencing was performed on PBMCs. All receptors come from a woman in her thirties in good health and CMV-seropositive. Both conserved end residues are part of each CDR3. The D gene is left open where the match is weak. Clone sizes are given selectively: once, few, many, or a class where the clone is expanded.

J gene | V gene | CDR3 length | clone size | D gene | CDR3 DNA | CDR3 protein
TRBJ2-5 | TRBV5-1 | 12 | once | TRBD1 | TGCGCCAGCAGCACGACAGGGGAGACCCAGTACTTC | CASSTTGETQYF
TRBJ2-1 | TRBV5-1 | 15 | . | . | TGCGCCAGCAGCTTACAGGGTGGGAAGTGGGATGAGCAGTTCTTC | CASSLQGGKWDEQFF
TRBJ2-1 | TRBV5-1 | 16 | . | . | TGCGCCAGCAGCCTAAACGGCCGAGACGGAGACAATGAGCAGTTCTTC | CASSLNGRDGDNEQFF
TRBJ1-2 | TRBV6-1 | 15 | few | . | TGTGCCAGCAGTGAAGCGGGTGAGGGAGCCTATGGCTACACCTTC | CASSEAGEGAYGYTF
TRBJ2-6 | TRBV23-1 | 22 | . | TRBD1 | TGCGCCAGCAGTTCCCGAGGGAACAGGAATCCTCCCACAACCTTAGGGGGCCGGGTCCTGACTTTC | CASSSRGNRNPPTTLGGRVLTF
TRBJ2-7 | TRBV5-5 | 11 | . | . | TGTGCCAGCAGCCCTGGCCCCGAGCAGTACTTC | CASSPGPEQYF
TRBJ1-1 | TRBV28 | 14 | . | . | TGTGCCAGCAGTTTTGGGGGGTCCACCACTGAAGCTTTCTTT | CASSFGGSTTEAFF
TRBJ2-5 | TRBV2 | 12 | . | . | TGTGCCAGCAGTGAACGGTCGGAGTCGCGGTACTTC | CASSERSESRYF
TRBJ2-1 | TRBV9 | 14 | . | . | TGTGCCAGCAGCGTAAGCCCTTCCTACAATGAGCAGTTCTTC | CASSVSPSYNEQFF
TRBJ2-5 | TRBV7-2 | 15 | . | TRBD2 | TGTGCCAGCAGCTTGACCGCGGGGGTTCAAGAGACCCAGTACTTC | CASSLTAGVQETQYF
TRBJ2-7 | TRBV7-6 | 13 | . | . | TGTGCCAGCAGCTTAGTCGACTCCCACGAGCAGTACTTC | CASSLVDSHEQYF
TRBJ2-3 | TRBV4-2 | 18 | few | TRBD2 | TGTGCCAGCAGCATAGGACTAGCGGGGGGCTCCGGCACAGATACGCAGTATTTT | CASSIGLAGGSGTDTQYF
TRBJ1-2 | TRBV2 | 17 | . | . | TGTGCCAGCAGTGAAGTATCACCCACGGAGGCACTCTATGGCTACACCTTC | CASSEVSPTEALYGYTF
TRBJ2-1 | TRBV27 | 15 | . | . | TGTGCCAGCACCGCGGGCGTATCAACCTACAATGAGCAGTTCTTC | CASTAGVSTYNEQFF
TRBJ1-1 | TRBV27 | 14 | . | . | TGTGCCAGCAGTACGACAGGTCCGGACACTGAAGCTTTCTTT | CASSTTGPDTEAFF
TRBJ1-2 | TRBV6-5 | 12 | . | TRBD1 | TGTGCCACCCAACAGGGGCCTTATGGCTACACCTTC | CATQQGPYGYTF
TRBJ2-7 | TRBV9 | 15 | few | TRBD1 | TGTGCCAGCAGCCCCCGACAGGGGCTCTCCTACGAGCAGTACTTC | CASSPRQGLSYEQYF
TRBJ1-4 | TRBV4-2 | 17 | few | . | TGTGCCAGCAGCCAAGATCCGGACGGGAGTGGGACGGAAAAACTGTTTTTT | CASSQDPDGSGTEKLFF
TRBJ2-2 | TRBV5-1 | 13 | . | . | TGCGCCAGCAGCTTGGTCGGCACCGGGGAGCTGTTTTTT | CASSLVGTGELFF
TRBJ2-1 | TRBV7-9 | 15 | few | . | TGTTCCAGCAGCCCAACTAGCCCTAGCTACAATGAGCAGTTCTTC | CSSSPTSPSYNEQFF
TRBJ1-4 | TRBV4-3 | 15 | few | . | TGCGCCAGCAGCCAGAGCTCGAGTCCTAATGAAAAACTGTTTTTT | CASSQSSSPNEKLFF
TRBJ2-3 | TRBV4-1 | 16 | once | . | TGCGCCAGCAGCCAAGATTACCGGGGTAGCACAGATACGCAGTATTTT | CASSQDYRGSTDTQYF
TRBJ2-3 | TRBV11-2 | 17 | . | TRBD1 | TGTGCCAGCAGCCCACGACCGACAGGGGGCGCAACAGATACGCAGTATTTT | CASSPRPTGGATDTQYF
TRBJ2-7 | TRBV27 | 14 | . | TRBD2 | TGTGCCAGCAGTACCCTAGCGGGGCACTACGAGCAGTACTTC | CASSTLAGHYEQYF
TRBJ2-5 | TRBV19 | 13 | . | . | TGTGCCAGTAGTAAACAGGGACGGGAGACCCAGTACTTC | CASSKQGRETQYF
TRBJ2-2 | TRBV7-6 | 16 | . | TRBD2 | TGTGCCAGCAGCCCGCGGACTAGCGGGGTCTCCGGGGAGCTGTTTTTT | CASSPRTSGVSGELFF
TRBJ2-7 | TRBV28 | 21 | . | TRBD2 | TGTGCCAGCAGTTTTCTCCCGGAGGGTGGGGAGGGATTGGGACTCATAGTCGAGCAGTACTTC | CASSFLPEGGEGLGLIVEQYF
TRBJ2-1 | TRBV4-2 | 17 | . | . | TGTGCCAGCAGCTCCGAGGGGGCGGGAAGCTCCTACAATGAGCAGTTCTTC | CASSSEGAGSSYNEQFF
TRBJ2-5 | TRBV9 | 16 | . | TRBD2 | TGTGCCAGCAGCGAAGCGCTAGCGGGGGCAGGAGAGACCCAGTACTTC | CASSEALAGAGETQYF